Below, one TCR beta chain is given with its context. The data derive from a study of T cells in Graves' hyperthyroidism and ophthalmopathy. In the study overall: Blood was drawn when the patient was first diagnosed and still untreated.

This CDR3 is 16 amino acids long. V shed 7 bases and J shed 1 base, with 16 bases lying between them. CDR1 is MNHEY, CDR2 SVGEGT, per germline. Patients aged 18 to 65 had newly diagnosed hyperthyroidism lasting under 2 months. Out of 10 ml of fresh peripheral blood came the PBMCs. TCR beta CDR3 sequences were amplified from RNA transcripts. First-round RT-PCR with HTBI primers amplified the TCR CDR3 region. TCRdb passed the multiplex PCR reads through MiXCR, listing each CDR3 protein once. Of a few hundred thousand distinct CDR3 sequences listed, 15% to 17% are singletons. The receptor was isolated from a young woman with Graves' hyperthyroidism. The material sequenced was blood. The genes are TRBV6-2 or TRBV6-3 and TRBJ2-2, with D perhaps matching TRBD2 (6 bases). This CDR3 reads CASTTPLRGNTGELFF. CDR3 DNA: TGTGCCAGCACCACCCCACTGCGGGGGAACACCGGGGAGCTGTTTTTT.